The T cell receptor (beta chain) under discussion was sequenced for a study of blood T cell repertoires in COVID-19. Study-wide background: PBMCs, B-cell-depleted T cells, or T cells provided the cDNA or gDNA that made up the material.

Germline-derived CDR1 and CDR2 are SQVTM and ANQGSEA. This CDR3 is 14 amino acids long. The ends lost 3 bases at V and 4 bases at J; junction bases unmatched: 6. Per the authors' pipeline: By means of reference gene primer amplification, nucleated cell counts were estimated. Some clones are missing from TCRdb's copy, which holds only in-frame ones; the method was immunoSEQ multiplex PCR. V and J calls and clone size follow that table, whereas D and trimming were derived from the DNA. The sample includes fewer than 250,000 clones, about four fifths of them seen just once. Sequencing used peripheral blood. The clonotype originates from a woman aged 35 to 49 with active or convalescent COVID-19. This chain links TRBV29-1 with TRBJ2-7, with 10 bases identical to TRBD1. The CDR3 loop reads CSVEWTGGGYEQYF. CDR3 DNA sequence: TGCAGCGTTGAGTGGACAGGGGGAGGTTACGAGCAGTACTTC.